The 9 T cell receptor beta chains presented below share a single source sample, sequenced in a study of T cells in Graves' hyperthyroidism and ophthalmopathy. Researchers took RNA transcripts and amplified the TCR beta CDR3 regions from them. Initially, a first-round RT-PCR of the TCR CDR3 employed the HTBI primer set. TCRdb ran MiXCR on the multiplex PCR reads and lists one entry per CDR3 protein. The sample includes about 420,000 distinct CDR3 sequences, approximately 15% of them seen just once. Sequencing was done on a sample of blood. These receptors were taken from a young woman with Graves' hyperthyroidism.

There are a few counts of this clonotype. The rearrangement joins TRBV2 to TRBJ1-2; no firm D call. The CDR3 totals 12 residues. Germline V gene data show CDR1 as SNHLY and CDR2 as FYNNEI. Trimming left V 6 bases short and J 8 bases short, with 13 bases between. Here the CDR3 reads CASSPILWGYTF. The CDR3 DNA follows: TGTGCCAGCAGCCCAATCCTGTGGGGCTACACCTTC.

J is TRBJ2-7 and V is TRBV20-1; unclear D gene. This CDR3 contains 13 residues. Germline values: CDR1 DFQATT, CDR2 SNEGSKA (reference sequence). Trimming stripped 1 base from V and 3 bases from J, with 10 bases between. The CDR3 reads CSARGYSHYEQYF. CDR3 bases: TGCAGTGCTAGAGGTTACTCCCACTACGAGCAGTACTTC.

V gene TRBV19 combines with J gene TRBJ1-2; 12 bases are a match to TRBD1. The length of the CDR3 is 17 residues. Germline CDR1 LNHDA, CDR2 SQIVND (reference sequence). V was clipped by 4 bases and J by 6 bases; unmatched bases: 12. Written as DNA, the CDR3 is TGTGCCAGTAGTAGAATCCGGGACAGGGGGCGCTTGGATGGCTACACCTTC. Its translation is CASSRIRDRGRLDGYTF.

The sample holds many counts of this clonotype. This chain joins TRBV7-9 and TRBJ2-1; tentative D call: TRBD2 (5 bases). The CDR3 covers 17 residues. Trimming cost V 1 base and J 0 bases, with 13 bases left between them. From germline, CDR1 is SEHNR and CDR2 FQNEAQ (reference sequence). CDR3 region: CASSLVISDPSYNEQFF. In nucleotides, the CDR3 is TGTGCCAGCAGCTTAGTGATTAGCGACCCCTCCTACAATGAGCAGTTCTTC. Combining the CDR3 with reference TRBV7-9 and TRBJ2-1 gives the whole variable domain DTGVSQNPRHKITKRGQNVTFRCDPISEHNRLYWYRQTLGQGPEFLTYFQNEAQLEKSRLLSDRFSAERPKGSFSTLEIQRTEQGDSAMYLCASSLVISDPSYNEQFFGPGTRLTVL.

Only a few counts were recorded for this clonotype. The DNA of the CDR3 is TGTGCCAGCAGTTTATCGAGGGGACAGGGGCCAGATACGCAGTATTTT. It codes for CASSLSRGQGPDTQYF. The chain joins TRBV27 to TRBJ2-3; 10 positions match TRBD1. With 0 bases clipped from V and 4 bases from J, the junction kept 4 bases outside the gene matches. Germline V gene data show CDR1 as MNHEY and CDR2 as SMNVEV (reference sequence). There are 16 residues in the CDR3.

This clonotype has a count of ten or more. CDR3 nucleotide sequence: TGCGCCAGCAGCCAGACTAGCGACTCCTACGAGCAGTACTTC. It encodes CASSQTSDSYEQYF. The rearrangement uses TRBV4-1 and TRBJ2-7; TRBD2 agrees at 8 bases. The CDR3 runs 14 residues. Losses at the gene ends were 3 bases for V and 0 bases for J; bases not matched to a gene: 1. Germline V gives CDR1 MGHRA, CDR2 YSYEKL.

This clonotype showed up many times. CDR3 residues: CASKGFRTEAFF. CDR3 coding DNA: TGTGCCAGTAAAGGGTTTAGGACTGAAGCTTTCTTT. The gene calls are TRBV2 and TRBJ1-1; D remains unclear. V was trimmed by 9 bases and J by 5 bases, leaving 13 bases between them. The CDR3 sequence is 12 residues long. Germline CDR1 is SNHLY and CDR2 is FYNNEI.

The rearrangement uses TRBV2 and TRBJ1-2, with a tentative D call TRBD1 (5 bases). The CDR3 is made up of 13 amino acids. Germline values: CDR1 SNHLY, CDR2 FYNNEI. Trimming cost V 9 bases and J 5 bases, with 16 bases left between them. The CDR3 is CASSTGHRYGYTF. The CDR3 bases are TGTGCCAGTTCAACTGGACACAGGTATGGCTACACCTTC.

This clonotype was seen many times. This chain joins TRBV18 and TRBJ2-3; D gene uncertain. The CDR3 has 13 amino acids. The germline V gene has CDR1 KGHSH and CDR2 LQKENI. V lost 0 bases and J 1 base, leaving 2 bases between the germline ends. CDR3 residues: CASSPPGTDTQYF. The CDR3, as DNA: TGTGCCAGCTCACCACCGGGCACAGATACGCAGTATTTT.